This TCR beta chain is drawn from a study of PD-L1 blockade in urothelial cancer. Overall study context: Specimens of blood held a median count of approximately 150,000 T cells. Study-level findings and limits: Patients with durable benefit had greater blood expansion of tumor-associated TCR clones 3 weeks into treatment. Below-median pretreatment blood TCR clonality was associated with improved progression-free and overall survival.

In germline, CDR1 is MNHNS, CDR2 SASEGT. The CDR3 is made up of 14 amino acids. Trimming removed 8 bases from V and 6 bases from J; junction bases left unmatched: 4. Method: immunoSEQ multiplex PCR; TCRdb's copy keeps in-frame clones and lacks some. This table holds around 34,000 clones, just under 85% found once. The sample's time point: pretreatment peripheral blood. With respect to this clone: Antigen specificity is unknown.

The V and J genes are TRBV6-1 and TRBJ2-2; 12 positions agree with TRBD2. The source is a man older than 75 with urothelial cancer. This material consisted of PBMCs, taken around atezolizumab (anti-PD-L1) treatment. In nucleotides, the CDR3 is TGTGCCAGCCAACTAGCGGGAGGCCCCGGGGAGCTGTTTTTT. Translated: CASQLAGGPGELFF.